The present entry profiles one T cell receptor beta chain with its context. As yet, its antigen is unknown. Only in-frame clones appear in the TCRdb table, and some are missing; sequencing was by immunoSEQ multiplex PCR. The sample has about 770,000 clones, over 55% seen once. These data originate in a study of shared clonotypes between healthy human individuals. Study at large: Each donor's CD4 naive and CD4 memory cells filled three plates apiece, CD8 naive two, and CD8 memory one. Study-wide results and caveats: The study drew on few donors, limiting represented genetic and exposure-history diversity.

V lost 4 bases and J 2 bases, leaving 10 bases between the germline ends. In germline, CDR1 is SGHRS, CDR2 YFSETQ. The CDR3 sequence is 13 residues long. This chain uses TRBV5-1 with TRBJ2-7; TRBD2 is a possible D gene (5 bases). The clonotype was recovered from a woman aged 25 to 39 in good health. Sequences were obtained from memory CD4+ T cells sorted from blood. Noted subset: CD45RA-negative fraction. CDR3 in amino acids: CASSMGVTYEQYF. The CDR3 coding sequence is TGCGCCAGCAGCATGGGAGTAACCTACGAGCAGTACTTC.